This is a list of T cell receptor beta chains from one sample in a study of CD8+ T cells in alopecia areata. Sequencing used immunoSEQ multiplex PCR; TCRdb keeps in-frame clones, though not all of them. The sample carries roughly 100,000 clones, 55% recorded once. The sample taken for sequencing was CD4+ T cells sorted from blood. These receptors were taken from a human donor in good health. Each CDR3 is given with its conserved first and last residue. Each record gives: CDR3 protein, CDR3 DNA, clone size, D gene, J gene, V gene. D genes are given only for firm matches. For some rows the clone size is stated as once, few or many, or as a class when expanded; others skip it.

CDR3 protein: CASSGGRNTGELFF
CDR3 DNA: TGCGCCAGCAGCGGGGGACGGAACACCGGGGAGCTGTTTTTT
clone size: NA
D gene: NA
J gene: TRBJ2-2
V gene: TRBV5-1

CDR3 protein: CASSYNRQGNYGYTF
CDR3 DNA: TGTGCCAGCAGTTACAATCGACAGGGGAACTATGGCTACACCTTC
clone size: NA
D gene: TRBD1
J gene: TRBJ1-2
V gene: TRBV6-5

CDR3 protein: CASSLEGQYNEQFF
CDR3 DNA: TGCGCCAGCAGCTTGGAGGGACAGTACAATGAGCAGTTCTTC
clone size: NA
D gene: TRBD1
J gene: TRBJ2-1
V gene: TRBV5-1

CDR3 protein: CASSPTGSGEKLFF
CDR3 DNA: TGTGCCAGCAGCCCTACGGGGTCTGGGGAAAAACTGTTTTTT
clone size: NA
D gene: NA
J gene: TRBJ1-4
V gene: TRBV9

CDR3 protein: CAWSVREYNEQFF
CDR3 DNA: TGTGCCTGGAGTGTACGGGAGTACAATGAGCAGTTCTTC
clone size: few
D gene: NA
J gene: TRBJ2-1
V gene: TRBV30

CDR3 protein: CSVERDGGEQYF
CDR3 DNA: TGCAGCGTTGAAAGGGATGGTGGGGAGCAGTACTTC
clone size: NA
D gene: NA
J gene: TRBJ2-7
V gene: TRBV29-1

CDR3 protein: CAWSVRHSYNEQFF
CDR3 DNA: TGTGCCTGGAGTGTACGCCACTCCTACAATGAGCAGTTCTTC
clone size: once
D gene: NA
J gene: TRBJ2-1
V gene: TRBV30

CDR3 protein: CASSFTGYGYTF
CDR3 DNA: TGCGCCAGCAGCTTCACAGGCTATGGCTACACCTTC
clone size: once
D gene: NA
J gene: TRBJ1-2
V gene: TRBV5-1

CDR3 protein: CASSNDRVETQYF
CDR3 DNA: TGTGCCAGCAGCAATGACAGGGTGGAGACCCAGTACTTC
clone size: NA
D gene: TRBD1
J gene: TRBJ2-5
V gene: TRBV2

CDR3 protein: CASSLSRGTEAFF
CDR3 DNA: TGTGCCAGCAGCTTAAGTCGCGGCACTGAAGCTTTCTTT
clone size: once
D gene: NA
J gene: TRBJ1-1
V gene: TRBV11-1

CDR3 protein: CSVMRLLSGANVLTF
CDR3 DNA: TGCAGCGTTATGCGGTTACTCTCTGGGGCCAACGTCCTGACTTTC
clone size: NA
D gene: NA
J gene: TRBJ2-6
V gene: TRBV29-1

CDR3 protein: CASSHRQGDSTGELFF
CDR3 DNA: TGTGCCAGCAGCCATCGACAGGGGGATAGCACCGGGGAGCTGTTTTTT
clone size: NA
D gene: TRBD1
J gene: TRBJ2-2
V gene: TRBV7-9